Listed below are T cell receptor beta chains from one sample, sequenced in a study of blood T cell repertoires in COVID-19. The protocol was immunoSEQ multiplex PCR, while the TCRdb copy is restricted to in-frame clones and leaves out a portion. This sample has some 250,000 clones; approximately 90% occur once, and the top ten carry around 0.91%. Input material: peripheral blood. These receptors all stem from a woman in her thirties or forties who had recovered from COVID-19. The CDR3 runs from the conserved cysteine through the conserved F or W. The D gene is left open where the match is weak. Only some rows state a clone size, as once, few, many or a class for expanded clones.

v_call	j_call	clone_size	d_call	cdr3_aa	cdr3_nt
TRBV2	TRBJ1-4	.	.	CARGGAPDEKLFF	TGTGCCAGGGGGGGGGCGCCGGATGAAAAACTGTTTTTT
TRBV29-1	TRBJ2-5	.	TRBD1	CSVWVRGRVEETQYF	TGCAGCGTTTGGGTCAGGGGGCGGGTCGAAGAGACCCAGTACTTC
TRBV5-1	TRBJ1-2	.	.	CASSLPGGQLYGYTF	TGCGCCAGCAGCCTGCCGGGGGGGCAGTTATATGGCTACACCTTC
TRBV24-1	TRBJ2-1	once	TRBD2	CATQPGGPGRGEQFF	TGTGCCACCCAACCTGGGGGACCAGGGAGGGGTGAGCAGTTCTTC
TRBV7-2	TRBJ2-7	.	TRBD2	CASRTSGIHEQYF	TGTGCCAGCCGAACTAGCGGGATCCACGAGCAGTACTTC
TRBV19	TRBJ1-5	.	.	CASSIVWGPNQPQHF	TGTGCCAGTAGTATTGTGTGGGGGCCCAATCAGCCCCAGCATTTT
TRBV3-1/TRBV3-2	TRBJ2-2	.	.	CASSQGPGDTGELFF	TGTGCCAGCAGCCAAGGGCCAGGGGACACCGGGGAGCTGTTTTTT
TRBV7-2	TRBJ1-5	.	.	CASSPAAGFGDQPQHF	TGTGCCAGCAGCCCCGCCGCAGGGTTTGGCGATCAGCCCCAGCATTTT
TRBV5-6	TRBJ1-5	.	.	CASSLAGTANQPQHF	TGTGCCAGCAGCTTGGCCGGTACTGCTAATCAGCCCCAGCATTTT
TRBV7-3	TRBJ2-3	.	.	CASSLSGGGGTDTQYF	TGTGCCAGCAGCTTAAGCGGAGGGGGCGGCACAGATACGCAGTATTTT
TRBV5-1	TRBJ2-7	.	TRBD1	CASSPGTGIYEQYF	TGCGCCAGCAGCCCCGGGACAGGGATCTACGAGCAGTACTTC
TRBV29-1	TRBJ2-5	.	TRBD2	CSVDGGSQETQYF	TGCAGCGTCGACGGGGGGAGCCAAGAGACCCAGTACTTC
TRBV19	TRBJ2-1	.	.	CASSIGGLSNEQFF	TGTGCCAGTAGTATAGGTGGGCTGTCCAATGAGCAGTTCTTC
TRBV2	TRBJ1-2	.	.	CASRPSYGYTF	TGTGCCAGCAGGCCGAGCTATGGCTACACCTTC